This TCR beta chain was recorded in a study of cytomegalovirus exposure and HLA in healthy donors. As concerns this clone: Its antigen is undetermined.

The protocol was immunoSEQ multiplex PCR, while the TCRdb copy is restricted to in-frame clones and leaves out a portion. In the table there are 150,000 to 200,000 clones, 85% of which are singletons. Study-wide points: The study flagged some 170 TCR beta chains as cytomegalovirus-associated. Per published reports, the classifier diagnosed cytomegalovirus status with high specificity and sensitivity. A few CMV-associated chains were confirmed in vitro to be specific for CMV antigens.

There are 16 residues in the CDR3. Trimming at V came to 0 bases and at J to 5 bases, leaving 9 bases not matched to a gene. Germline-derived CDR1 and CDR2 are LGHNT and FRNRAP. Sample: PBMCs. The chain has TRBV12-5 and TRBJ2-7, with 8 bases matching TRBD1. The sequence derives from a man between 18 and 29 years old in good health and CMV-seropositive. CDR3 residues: CASGLVHNRGAHEQYF. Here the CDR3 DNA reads TGTGCTAGTGGTTTGGTACACAACAGGGGGGCGCACGAGCAGTACTTC.